The next 7 T cell receptor beta chains were all read from a single sample in a study of graft-versus-host responses after intestinal transplantation. Measured with immunoSEQ multiplex PCR; TCRdb has only the in-frame clones, and not every one. The data show 37,000 or so clones, about 90% seen once. The material was PBMCs, obtained approximately 300 days after intestinal transplant. These receptors were collected from a human patient who received an intestinal transplant, so some T cells may come from the graft donor.

J is TRBJ1-4 and V is TRBV7-8; D call uncertain. Germline CDR1 reads SGHVS; CDR2 reads FQNEAQ. V lost 5 bases and J lost 3, with 10 bases in between. This CDR3 is built from 14 residues. The CDR3 region is CASSPRESNEKLFF. DNA for the CDR3: TGTGCCAGCAGCCCGCGGGAATCTAATGAAAAACTGTTTTTT. Complete variable domain (other parts from reference TRBV7-8 and TRBJ1-4): GAGVSQSPRYKVAKRGQDVALRCDPISGHVSLFWYQQALGQGPEFLTYFQNEAQLDKSGLPSDRFFAERPEGSVSTLKIQRTQQEDSAVYLCASSPRESNEKLFFGSGTQLSVL.

V is TRBV6-1 and J is TRBJ1-2, with D uncertain. This CDR3 is 12 amino acids long. V was trimmed by 7 bases and J by 5 bases, leaving 11 bases between them. From germline, CDR1 is MNHNS and CDR2 SASEGT. CDR3 protein: CASIFESYGYTF. CDR3 in DNA: TGTGCCAGCATTTTCGAGTCTTATGGCTACACCTTC.

CDR3 loop: CASGAAEKLFF. For the CDR3, the DNA is TGTGCTAGTGGGGCGGCGGAAAAACTGTTTTTT. The rearrangement uses TRBV12-5 and TRBJ1-4; D is ambiguous. Germline V CDR1 and CDR2: LGHNT, FRNRAP. V was shortened by 6 bases and J by 8 bases, with 7 bases between the two germline ends. The CDR3 extends over 11 amino acids.

The chain carries TRBV4-1 and TRBJ1-1, with TRBD1 as a possible D gene (5 bases). Germline V gene sequence: CDR1 MGHRA, CDR2 YSYEKL. The CDR3 is made up of 13 amino acids. The ends were cut back, 3 bases at V and 5 bases at J, with 10 bases in the middle. The CDR3 DNA follows: TGCGCCAGCAGCCACCGGGACCGTACTGAAGCTTTCTTT. Amino acid sequence: CASSHRDRTEAFF.

V gene TRBV4-1 combines with J gene TRBJ2-2; the D gene is possibly TRBD2 (6 bases). With 0 bases removed from V and 0 bases from J, the gap between germline ends came to 20 bases. Looked up from germline, CDR1 is MGHRA and CDR2 is YSYEKL. The CDR3 is made up of 20 amino acids. CDR3 amino acids: CASSQESRRGPFANTGELFF. CDR3 DNA sequence: TGCGCCAGCAGCCAAGAATCTCGGAGGGGCCCGTTCGCGAACACCGGGGAGCTGTTTTTT.

The rearrangement links TRBV27 to TRBJ2-3; D ambiguous. V lost 3 bases, J lost 1 base, and 14 bases lay in between. This CDR3 is built from 16 residues. CDR1 is MNHEY and CDR2 is SMNVEV in the germline V gene (reference sequence). The CDR3 bases are TGTGCCAGCAGTTTTGGGCCCCTGCCTGGCACAGATACGCAGTATTTT. Encoded protein: CASSFGPLPGTDTQYF.

This clone is a singleton in its sample. The gene calls are TRBV4-1 and TRBJ2-7, with 8 bases matching TRBD2. The junction had 6 bases not matched to a gene; V was cut back by 0 bases and J by 2 bases. Germline CDR1 MGHRA, CDR2 YSYEKL. The CDR3 is made up of 16 amino acids. CDR3 sequence: CASSQDGGGRAYEQYF. The CDR3 nucleotides are TGCGCCAGCAGCCAAGATGGCGGGGGGAGGGCCTACGAGCAGTACTTC.